This TCR beta chain derives from a study of T cell responses to AZD1222 COVID-19 vaccine. The study's findings and limits: Donors, mostly white British, included more females; clonal diversity was possibly underestimated. There were repertoire samples only from the period after the peak T cell response.

Method: immunoSEQ multiplex PCR; TCRdb's copy keeps in-frame clones and lacks some. Among 120,000 or so clones, around 87% were seen once, and the ten largest hold 10%. This clone was recorded only once. As yet, its antigen is unknown. Germline values: CDR1 LGHDT, CDR2 YNNKEL (reference sequence). The CDR3 is 14 residues long. V was pared by 4 bases and J by 4 bases, with 13 bases between. The genes are TRBV3-1 (or the pseudogene TRBV3-2) and TRBJ1-2; a weak D match, TRBD1 (5 bases). The TCR was taken from an adult in good health. Sample: peripheral blood, taken on day 0 of AZD1222 vaccination. The CDR3 nucleotides are TGTGCCAGCAGCCGTCTAGGGGAGCTCTATGGCTACACCTTC. Protein product: CASSRLGELYGYTF.